This T cell receptor (beta chain) was recovered during a study of cytomegalovirus exposure and HLA in healthy donors (dated by TCRdb to 2015 to 2018). Concerning the study at large: In an earlier analysis of 450 to 750 of the donors, 250 to 350 Gb of sequence data and 100 million or so unique TCR beta sequences from approximately 180 million T cells were reported. An early release that covered around 590 HLA-typed donors contained 300 to 350 gigabases of sequencing data and some 87 million unique TCR sequences. Among the roughly 400 genotyped donors, around 79% belonged to the genetic ancestry cluster associated with self-reported Caucasian donors. The aim of the study was to test whether cataloging public T cell receptors could identify signatures of past pathogen exposure. The T cell repertoires of some 700 subjects were profiled by immunosequencing and related to cytomegalovirus serostatus. Along with the approximately 600-subject first cohort, a separate validation cohort of over a hundred different subjects was used. To predict cytomegalovirus infection status, the study combined high-throughput TCR immunosequencing, statistical association of individual TCRs with disease status, and machine learning. A later analysis re-examined previously published TCR beta repertoires from about 670 donors and added high-resolution HLA genotyping to investigate patterns of TCR occurrence. In the later analysis, no new phenotypic data were used to find candidate immune exposures; instead, reliance was placed on TCR beta sequences and their occurrence across donors. In an earlier analysis of 500 to 650 of the donors, high-throughput TCR beta sequencing was used to judge whether each TCR beta V gene segment behaved as functional or pseudogenic. Donor age, sex, ethnicity and CMV serostatus were compiled alongside the repertoire data. In a later genetic analysis, genome-wide SNP genotypes for 398 of the 666 donors were used, and that subset was treated as a discovery cohort. Every repertoire in the discovery cohort had been generated on one and the same sequencing platform. HLA typing included class I and class II loci at four-digit resolution. The number of typed donors differed by locus: about 620-640 for A, B, C, DRB1 and DQB1; 500 to 550 for DQA1; 606 for DPA1; and 400 to 480 for DPB1. Roughly five DR-DQ haplotypes were handled as single units for association and clustering, since linkage in the cohort was strong. Among 350 to 400 genotyped donors of the cohort, an average of 235,054 unique TCR beta nucleotide sequences were sequenced per donor, roughly a sixth of them non-productive.

With regard to this clone: This clone's antigen is unknown. No much larger clone exists at a distance of one base, and base qualities are not known.

The cohort consisted of 600 or so healthy bone marrow donors. Cohort members were all nominally healthy when sampled, although unrecorded immune exposures were likely present. The donor tested CMV seronegative and was one of the 352 seronegative cohort members. A peripheral blood sample was collected from each donor, and TCR beta sequencing was performed on peripheral blood mononuclear cells. Genomic DNA extraction from the blood cell samples was performed with the Qiagen DNeasy Blood Extraction Kit. Receptors were amplified or captured by the immunoSEQ multiplex PCR assay. For the multiplex PCR, a mixture combining 60 forward primers for TCR Vbeta segments and 13 reverse primers for TCR Jbeta segments was used. A multiplex PCR assay on genomic DNA amplified the CDR3 region of rearranged TCR beta genes. On the Illumina HiSeq System, the amplified TCR beta libraries were sequenced as 87-base-pair reads. As for the authors' bioinformatics: A later analysis counted approximately 76 million unique TCR beta chains across the 650 to 800 repertoires, and roughly 9.9 million of these chains were shared by at least two donors. To remove PCR and sequencing errors, raw reads were error-corrected and collapsed into unique sequences using a nearest-neighbor algorithm that merged closely related sequences. Alignment of CDR3 sequences to IMGT reference sequences was used to assign V, D and J gene segments. For a sequence to be retained, at least a six-nucleotide match to both a V gene segment and a J gene segment was required. Rearrangements were called productive when the CDR3 lacked stop codons and stayed in frame with V and J; all others were non-productive. Following IMGT convention, CDR3 was defined as the stretch from the second conserved V-encoded cysteine up to the conserved J-encoded phenylalanine. In an earlier analysis of roughly 580 of the donors, sequences lacking an unambiguous match to a single V gene segment were excluded. An earlier analysis of approximately 590 of the donors classified V segments as functional when productive rearrangements were above 56.7% and as segregating when the standard deviation between donors was above 5%. A statistical classification framework was built to diagnose cytomegalovirus status from the catalog of TCR beta chain sequences. In a later analysis, V and J genes were assigned by comparing TCR nucleotide sequences against IMGT/GENE-DB human TR gene sequences. In a later analysis, CDR3 sequences and most-parsimonious VDJ recombination scenarios were assigned using the TCRdist pipeline. In a later analysis, every TCR beta chain was defined by the combination of its CDR3 amino acid sequence and its V-gene family, and reads without a unique V-gene family were dropped. In a later analysis, around 650 highly shared, low-generation-probability nucleotide sequences were removed to address suspected cross-contamination and a sequencing artifact. In a later analysis, a clonal expansion index for each public chain was calculated from normalized within-repertoire ranks of inferred template counts. In a later analysis, generation probabilities were computed using a VDJ recombination model fitted to out-of-frame rearrangements, and the results were checked against IGoR. Hypergeometric tests were used in a later analysis to score TCR-TCR, TCR-HLA and TCR-CMV co-occurrence, with a repertoire-size bias correction applied to the TCR pairs. False discovery rates were estimated in a later analysis by permuting HLA or CMV assignments 20 times. A later analysis grouped co-occurring TCRs with DBSCAN, adding TCRdist sequence similarity when clustering within HLA-allele-positive subsets. Repertoires with fewer than 30,000 or more than 120,000 public chains, plus five repertoires with anomalous nucleotide sharing, were excluded from co-occurrence clustering. TCRdb provides this immuneACCESS table in a form limited to in-frame rearrangements. Some clones are lacking; in checked studies, under half of them reflect an unresolved V gene, and why the rest are absent is not known. Clone size and V and J calls were adopted from that table, with D and trimming inferred from the DNA. This sample has approximately 150,000 clones in its table, and roughly two thirds of those were observed once. Around 2.8% of the sample goes to the ten largest clones.

The CDR3 covers 13 residues, taking in both the cysteine and the phenylalanine. The entry retains the CDR3 DNA only, 39 bases that are in frame from base 1. From a lookup of the germline V gene, CDR1 and CDR2 are SNHLY and FYNNEI. Trimming at the junction amounts to 6 bases on V and 3 bases on J, and the germline ends lie 12 bases apart. Overall results and qualifications from the work: In a later analysis, HLA-associated TCR beta chains showed more clonal expansion and lower generation probabilities than non-associated chains that were equally common. The classifier was reported to diagnose cytomegalovirus status with high specificity and sensitivity in both the original cohort and the validation cohort. Presence/absence analyses assumed roughly uniform sequencing depth across donors, an assumption that may not hold. According to a later analysis, parvovirus B19, influenza, CMV and Epstein-Barr virus appeared linked to several top co-occurrence clusters. Linkage disequilibrium might explain the correlated functional status among segregating V segments, but an unknown experimental factor could not be ruled out. The authors suggested that the approach could potentially be extended to other disease states and immunological phenotypes. A later genetic analysis reported fewer N-insertions in productive TCRs among donors in an Asian-associated ancestry cluster than the approximately 700-donor mean. In a later analysis, 15,000 to 20,000 TCR beta sequences were associated with specific HLA alleles at a false discovery rate of 0.05. A cluster of highly shared sequence variants was judged likely to be a technical artifact of the sequencing pipeline. Because counts were too low, some 17 rarely observed V segments, including chromosome 9 orphons, were excluded from the earlier analysis of some 590 of the donors. A further reported finding was that TCR beta sequences accurately predicted the HLA-A and HLA-B alleles for most subjects in the first cohort. Across donors, most TCR sequences were observed very rarely, whereas some public TCRs were present in many individuals. Most CMV-associated TCR beta chains appeared to be HLA-restricted in a later analysis, and the HLA associations seemed to be driven largely by CMV exposure. In vitro tests confirmed that a few of the cytomegalovirus-associated TCR beta chains recognize cytomegalovirus antigens. The cohort was sequenced for TCR beta chains only, and without alpha or paired-chain data the features that could be detected were limited. Immune exposure information for the cohort was limited to CMV serostatus. In an earlier analysis of approximately 590 of the donors, most TCR beta V segments were observed in productive rearrangements about 90% or about 30% of the time, broadly matching IMGT annotations. Because HLA typing was missing for some donors at each locus, association tests included only the typed subset. In a later analysis, TCR association rates were found to vary across HLA loci, with the most associated TCRs seen for DRB1 alleles and the fewest for HLA-C alleles. When HLA alleles, especially DR and DQ, strongly co-occurred, TCR associations were difficult to assign to individual alleles. Some IMGT-functional V segments, including TRBV6-2 and TRBV6-3, could not be distinguished by the 87-base-pair reads and were therefore excluded. A later genetic analysis associated a missense DCLRE1C variant with V-gene and J-gene trimming of TCR beta chains, and an independent cohort replicated the association. The study gave a list of some 150 TCR beta chains associated with cytomegalovirus.

The rearrangement joined TRBV2 to TRBJ2-7; TRBD2 is a possible D gene, resting on 6 matching bases. This TCR derives from a woman under 40 in good health and CMV-seronegative. The source material was PBMCs. Read as DNA, the sequence is TGTGCCAGCAGACCGGGACTTAACTACGAGCAGTACTTC. Its protein product is CASRPGLNYEQYF.